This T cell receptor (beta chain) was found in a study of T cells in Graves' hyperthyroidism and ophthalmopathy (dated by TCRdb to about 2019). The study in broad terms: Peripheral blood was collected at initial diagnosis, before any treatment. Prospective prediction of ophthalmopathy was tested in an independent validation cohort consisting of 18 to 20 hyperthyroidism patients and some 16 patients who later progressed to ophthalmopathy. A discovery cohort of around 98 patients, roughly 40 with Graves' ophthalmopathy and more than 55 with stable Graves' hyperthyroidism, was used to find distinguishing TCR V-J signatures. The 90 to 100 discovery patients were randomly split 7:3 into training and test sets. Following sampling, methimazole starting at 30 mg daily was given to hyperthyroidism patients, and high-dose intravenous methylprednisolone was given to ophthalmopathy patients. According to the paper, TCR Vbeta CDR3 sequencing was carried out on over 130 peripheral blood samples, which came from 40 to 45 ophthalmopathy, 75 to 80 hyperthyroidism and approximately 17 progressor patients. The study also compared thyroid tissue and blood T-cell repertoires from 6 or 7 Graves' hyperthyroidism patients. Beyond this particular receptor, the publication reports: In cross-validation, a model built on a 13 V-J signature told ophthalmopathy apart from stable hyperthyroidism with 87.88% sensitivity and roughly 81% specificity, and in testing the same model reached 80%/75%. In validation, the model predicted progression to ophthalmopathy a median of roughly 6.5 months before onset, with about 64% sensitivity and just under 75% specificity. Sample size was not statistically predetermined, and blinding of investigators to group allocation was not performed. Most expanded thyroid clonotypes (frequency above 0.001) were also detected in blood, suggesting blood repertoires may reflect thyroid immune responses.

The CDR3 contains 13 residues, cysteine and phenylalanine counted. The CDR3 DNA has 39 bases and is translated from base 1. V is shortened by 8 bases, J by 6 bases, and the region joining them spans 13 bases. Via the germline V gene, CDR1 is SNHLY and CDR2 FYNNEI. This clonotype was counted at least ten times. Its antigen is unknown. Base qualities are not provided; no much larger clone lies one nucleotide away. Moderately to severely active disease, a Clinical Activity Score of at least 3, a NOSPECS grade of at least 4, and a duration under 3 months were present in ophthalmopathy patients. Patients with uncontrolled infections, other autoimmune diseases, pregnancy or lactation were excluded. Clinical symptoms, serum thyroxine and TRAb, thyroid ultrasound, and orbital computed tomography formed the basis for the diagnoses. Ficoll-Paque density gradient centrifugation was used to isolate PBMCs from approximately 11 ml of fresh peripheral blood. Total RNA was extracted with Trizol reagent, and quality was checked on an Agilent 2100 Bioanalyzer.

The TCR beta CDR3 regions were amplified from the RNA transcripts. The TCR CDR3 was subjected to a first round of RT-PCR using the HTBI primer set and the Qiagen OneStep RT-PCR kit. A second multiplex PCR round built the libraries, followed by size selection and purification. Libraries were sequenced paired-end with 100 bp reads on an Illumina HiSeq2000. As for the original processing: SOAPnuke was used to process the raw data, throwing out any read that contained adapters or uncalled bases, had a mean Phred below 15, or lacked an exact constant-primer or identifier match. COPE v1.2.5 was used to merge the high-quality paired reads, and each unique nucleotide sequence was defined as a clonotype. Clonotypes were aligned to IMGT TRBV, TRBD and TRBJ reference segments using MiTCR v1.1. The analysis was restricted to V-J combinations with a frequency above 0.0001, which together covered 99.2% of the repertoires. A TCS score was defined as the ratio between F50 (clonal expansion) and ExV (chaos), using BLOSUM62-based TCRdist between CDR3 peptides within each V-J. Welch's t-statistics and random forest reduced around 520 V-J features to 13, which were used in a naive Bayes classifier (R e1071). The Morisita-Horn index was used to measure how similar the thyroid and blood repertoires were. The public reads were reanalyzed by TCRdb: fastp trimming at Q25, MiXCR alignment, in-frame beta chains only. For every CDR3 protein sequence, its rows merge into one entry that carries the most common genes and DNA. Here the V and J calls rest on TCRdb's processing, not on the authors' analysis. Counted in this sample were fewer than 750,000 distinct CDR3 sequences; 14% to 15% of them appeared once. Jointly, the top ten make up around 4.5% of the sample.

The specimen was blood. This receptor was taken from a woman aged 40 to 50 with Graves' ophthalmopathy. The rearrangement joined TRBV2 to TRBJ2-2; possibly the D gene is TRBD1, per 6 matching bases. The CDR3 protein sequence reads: CASQTGSPGELFF. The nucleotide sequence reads TGTGCCAGCCAGACAGGATCCCCCGGGGAGCTGTTTTTT.